This T cell receptor (beta chain) was observed in a study of regulatory T cells in long-lasting Graves disease. CDR3 regions were amplified by Arm-PCR using iRepertoire HTBI primers to build TCR beta libraries. TCRdb independently ran MiXCR on the multiplex PCR reads; one entry per CDR3 protein. The repertoire holds roughly 510,000 distinct CDR3 sequences, with roughly 15% as singletons. Time point: newly diagnosed GD, antithyroid drugs for less than 3 months. From RNA extracted from PBMCs, the TCR library was made. This same sample was also taken into another study, of T cells in Graves' hyperthyroidism and ophthalmopathy. From that report: Calling Graves' hyperthyroidism stable meant ophthalmopathy did not progress within 18 months. Orbital computed tomography, thyroid ultrasound, serum thyroxine and TRAb, and clinical symptoms together informed the diagnoses. The study used the HTBI primer set for a first-round RT-PCR of the TCR CDR3.

This clonotype was obtained from a man aged 18 to 29 with Graves disease. The sample consisted of peripheral blood mononuclear cells (PBMCs), taken at new diagnosis, from a patient treated with antithyroid drugs.

The CDR3: CSATRHGGAEAFF. The CDR3 nucleotides are TGCAGCGCTACCCGACATGGGGGGGCTGAAGCTTTCTTT. The rearrangement links TRBV29-1 to TRBJ1-1; D is possibly TRBD1 (5 bases). Germline V gives CDR1 SQVTM, CDR2 ANQGSEA. Deletions cut 7 bases from V and 6 bases from J, with 18 bases between. The CDR3 has 13 residues.